This TCR beta chain appears in the sequencing data of a study of T cell clusters in autoimmune cytopenias. General study points: A dominant lymphoma-associated repertoire apparently masked the cluster-lack signature in secondary cytopenia versus chronic lymphocytic leukemia.

Multiplex touch-down PCR amplified TRB using TRB-A and TRB-B pools in one tube. For each CDR3 protein, TCRdb gives one entry from its re-call of the multiplex PCR reads, without DNA. The repertoire shows about 4,900 distinct CDR3 sequences; the top ten hold 15% to 17%. By frequency, this clonotype is medium-sized. What it recognizes is unknown. TRB amplification used around 270 ng of peripheral blood genomic DNA. This sample also appeared in a second study, on T cell repertoires in aging, cancer and after chemotherapy.

The receptor comes from a human donor in good health. Sequences were obtained from peripheral blood.

This CDR3 reads CASSYGSEKETQYF. V is TRBV6-6 and J is TRBJ2-5. CDR1 and CDR2 from the germline V gene are MNHNY and SVGAGI (reference sequence). CDR3 length: 14 residues.